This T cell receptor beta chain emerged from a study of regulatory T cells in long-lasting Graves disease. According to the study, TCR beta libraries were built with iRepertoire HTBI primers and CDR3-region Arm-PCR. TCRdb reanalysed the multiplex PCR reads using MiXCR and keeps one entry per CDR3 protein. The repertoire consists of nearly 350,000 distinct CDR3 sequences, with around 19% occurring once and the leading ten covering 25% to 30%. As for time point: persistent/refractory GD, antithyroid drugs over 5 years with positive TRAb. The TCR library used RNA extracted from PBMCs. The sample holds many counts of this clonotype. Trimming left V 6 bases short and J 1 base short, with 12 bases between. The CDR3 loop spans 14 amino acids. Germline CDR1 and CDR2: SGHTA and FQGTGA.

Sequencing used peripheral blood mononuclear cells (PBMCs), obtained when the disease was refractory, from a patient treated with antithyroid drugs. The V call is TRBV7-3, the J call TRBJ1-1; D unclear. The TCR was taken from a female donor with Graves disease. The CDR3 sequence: CASSRLAGNTEAFF. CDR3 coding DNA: TGTGCCAGCAGTCGACTTGCGGGGAACACTGAAGCTTTCTTT. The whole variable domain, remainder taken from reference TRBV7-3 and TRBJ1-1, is GAGVSQTPSNKVTEKGKYVELRCDPISGHTALYWYRQSLGQGPEFLIYFQGTGAADDSGLPNDRFFAVRPEGSVSTLKIQRTERGDSAVYLCASSRLAGNTEAFFGQGTRLTVV.